The text below deals with one TCR beta chain. This record belongs to a study of human T cells and chemical hapten exposure. Time point meaning: patch test 1, 2 weeks after DPC sensitization. Treatment specified: therapeutic diphenylcyclopropenone sensitization with weekly scalp DPC. V was trimmed by 0 bases and J by 8 bases, leaving 14 bases between them. The CDR3 runs to 14 residues. The germline V gene has CDR1 SGHDT and CDR2 YYEEEE. From the RACE reads, TCRdb called clonotypes with MiXCR, one entry per CDR3 protein. The table shows some 79,000 distinct CDR3 sequences, with 7.5% to 9% occurring only once.

The TCR originated in a woman aged 25 to 39 with alopecia areata. Some clones in this sample may be carry-over from other donors' samples. Sequenced here: whole blood, sampled in connection with sensitization to the hapten diphenylcyclopropenone (DPC). The V gene is TRBV5-6, the J gene TRBJ1-2, with TRBD1 as a possible D gene (6 bases). The CDR3 nucleotides read TGTGCCAGCAGCTTGGGACAGGTGGGGAACGGCTACACCTTC. Translation: CASSLGQVGNGYTF. The complete variable domain, with remaining parts taken from reference TRBV5-6 and TRBJ1-2, reads DAGVTQSPTHLIKTRGQQVTLRCSPKSGHDTVSWYQQALGQGPQFIFQYYEEEERQRGNFPDRFSGHQFPNYSSELNVNALLLGDSALYLCASSLGQVGNGYTFGSGTRLTVV.